The rows below give T cell receptor beta chains drawn from one sample of a study of T cells in localized non-small cell lung cancer. Assay: immunoSEQ multiplex PCR; the TCRdb copy retains only in-frame clones and omits some. Of over 35,000 clones listed, around 81% are singletons. The material was peripheral blood mononuclear cells, obtained before any cancer treatment. The origin of the receptors is a male donor at least 60 years old with stage II lung adenocarcinoma. Each CDR3 is given with its conserved first and last residue. The D gene is left open where the match is weak. A clone size is listed for some rows: how often the clone was seen (once, few, many), or a class if it is expanded.

clone size	V gene	D gene	J gene	CDR3 DNA	CDR3 protein
.	TRBV5-1	TRBD1	TRBJ1-5	TGCGCCAGCAGCCGGGACAGGGGGAGCAATCAGCCCCAGCATTTT	CASSRDRGSNQPQHF
.	TRBV30	.	TRBJ1-1	TGTGCCTGGAGTGTACTGACAGCTCAAGCTTTCTTT	CAWSVLTAQAFF
.	TRBV2	TRBD1	TRBJ2-1	TGTGCCAGCAGGGCGAGGGACAGGGGAAACAATGAGCAGTTCTTC	CASRARDRGNNEQFF
.	TRBV6-6	.	TRBJ1-3	TGTGCCACCCTAGGGGGGCCTGGAAACACCATATATTTT	CATLGGPGNTIYF
.	TRBV6-6	.	TRBJ1-1	TGTGCCAGCAGTTACAGGGTGGAGAAAGCTTTCTTT	CASSYRVEKAFF
.	TRBV6-5	.	TRBJ1-4	TGTGCCAGCAGTTACTCGGACGAAAAACTGTTTTTT	CASSYSDEKLFF
few	TRBV7-2	TRBD2	TRBJ2-7	TGTGCCAGCAGCCACGGGGGGACTAGCGGGCCGTACTTC	CASSHGGTSGPYF
.	TRBV6-5	.	TRBJ1-5	TGTGCCAGCAGTTACAGCCAGTATAGCAATCAGCCCCAGCATTTT	CASSYSQYSNQPQHF
once	TRBV30	TRBD2	TRBJ2-7	TGTGCCGGGAACCCGGGTTTCCGGGAGGACTACGAGCAGTACTTC	CAGNPGFREDYEQYF
once	TRBV10-3	.	TRBJ1-1	TGTGCCATCAGTGATCCCTTGCGTGGGACTGAAGCTTTCTTT	CAISDPLRGTEAFF
.	TRBV2	TRBD1	TRBJ1-2	TGTGCCAGCAGTTCCGACAGGGGTCTTGGTGGCTACACCTTC	CASSSDRGLGGYTF
.	TRBV4-3	.	TRBJ1-5	TGCGCCAGCAGCCCCGGGTCGGGGCGCGGTAGCAATCAGCCCCAGCATTTT	CASSPGSGRGSNQPQHF
.	TRBV15	.	TRBJ1-2	TGTGCCACCAGCAGAGGTGGGGGTGAAGGGGGCTATGGCTACACCTTC	CATSRGGGEGGYGYTF
.	TRBV18	TRBD1	TRBJ2-5	TGTGCCAGCTCACCGTCGCGACAGGGCCAAGAGACCCAGTACTTC	CASSPSRQGQETQYF
.	TRBV30	.	TRBJ1-6	TGTGCCTGGAGTGCGGGACGCTCCTTCGGAGGGGCCTATAATTCACCCCTCCACTTT	CAWSAGRSFGGAYNSPLHF
.	TRBV29-1	.	TRBJ2-5	TGCAGCGTTGGGGTATCGGAAACGGAGACCCAGTACTTC	CSVGVSETETQYF
.	TRBV5-1	TRBD2	TRBJ2-7	TGCGCCAGCAGTGTCCTAACTAGCGGGAGAGAGCAGTACTTC	CASSVLTSGREQYF
.	TRBV5-6	TRBD1	TRBJ1-5	TGTGCCAGCAGCTTACAGGGGAGCAATCAGCCCCAGCATTTT	CASSLQGSNQPQHF
once	TRBV30	.	TRBJ2-3	TGTGCCTGGAGCCTCCGGACTAAAGGCACGCAGTATTTT	CAWSLRTKGTQYF
.	TRBV6-5	.	TRBJ2-2	TGTGCCAGCAGTTATCCGAAAGGGGATACCGGGGAGCTGTTTTTT	CASSYPKGDTGELFF
.	TRBV18	.	TRBJ1-5	TGTGCCAGCTCACGGACGGTGTACAATCAGCCCCAGCATTTT	CASSRTVYNQPQHF
.	TRBV5-3	.	TRBJ2-7	TGTGCCAGCAGCGGCGGACAGTTAAGCTCCTACGAGCAGTACTTC	CASSGGQLSSYEQYF
.	TRBV4-3	TRBD1	TRBJ1-2	TGCGCCAGCAGCCAGAGGGACAGGGCAGATTATGGCTACACCTTC	CASSQRDRADYGYTF
.	TRBV30	.	TRBJ2-2	TGTGCCTGGACCGGGGGTTTGGACACCGGGGAGCTGTTTTTT	CAWTGGLDTGELFF
.	TRBV9	TRBD2	TRBJ2-2	TGTGCCAGCAGCCCGAGACAAGCGGGGCTGAACACCGGGGAGCTGTTTTTT	CASSPRQAGLNTGELFF
.	TRBV7-3	.	TRBJ2-7	TGTGCCAGCAGCTTGGGAGCGTCCTACGAGCAGTACTTC	CASSLGASYEQYF
.	TRBV20-1	.	TRBJ2-1	TGCAGTGCTCTCCGGGGGAGGGAGCAGTTCTTC	CSALRGREQFF
once	TRBV2	.	TRBJ1-2	TGTGCCAGCCCCAAGCCGGTCGCCTATGGCTACACCTTC	CASPKPVAYGYTF
.	TRBV18	TRBD1	TRBJ2-1	TGTGCCAGCTCACTGGGGACAGCCCTCAATGAGCAGTTCTTC	CASSLGTALNEQFF
.	TRBV5-1	TRBD1	TRBJ2-7	TGCGCCAGCAGCTTGACAGGGGGGACCACCTACGAGCAGTACTTC	CASSLTGGTTYEQYF
once	TRBV5-4	TRBD1	TRBJ1-2	TGTGCCAGCAGCTCGACAGGGACCTATGGCTACACCTTC	CASSSTGTYGYTF
.	TRBV7-2	TRBD1	TRBJ1-1	TGTGCCAGCAGCTCGACGACAGGGATGACTGAAGCTTTCTTT	CASSSTTGMTEAFF
.	TRBV19	.	TRBJ2-2	TGTGCCAGTAGTCGAACAGTGTCGAACACCGGGGAGCTGTTTTTT	CASSRTVSNTGELFF
once	TRBV10-3	TRBD1	TRBJ2-1	TGTGCCATCAGGGAGGGACAGGGGTCCGTCAATGAGCAGTTCTTC	CAIREGQGSVNEQFF
.	TRBV11-3	.	TRBJ2-1	TGTGCCAGCAGCTCTCTGAGCTACAATGAGCAGTTCTTC	CASSSLSYNEQFF
.	TRBV28	.	TRBJ2-1	TGTGCCAGCATCCCAAGGGGAAGCAATTTCTACAATGAGCAGTTCTTC	CASIPRGSNFYNEQFF
few	TRBV6-1	.	TRBJ1-2	TGTGCCAGCAGTGAAGCGCGACGTGATGGCTACACCTTC	CASSEARRDGYTF
.	TRBV19	.	TRBJ2-5	TGTGCCAGTAGGACGGGACTCGGGGCGGTAGGCGCCCAGTACTTC	CASRTGLGAVGAQYF
.	TRBV6-1	.	TRBJ1-5	TGTGCCAGCAGTGAAGGGGAGGTTCAGCCCCAGCATTTT	CASSEGEVQPQHF
.	TRBV28	.	TRBJ1-1	TGTGCCAGCAGTTTATTGTCAGCGGACAACACTGAAGCTTTCTTT	CASSLLSADNTEAFF
.	TRBV7-8	.	TRBJ2-3	TGTGCCAGCAGCTTAAGCGGACTATCTAGCACAGATACGCAGTATTTT	CASSLSGLSSTDTQYF
.	TRBV5-4	.	TRBJ2-1	TGTGCCAGCAGCTTGGACTCTTACAATGAGCAGTTCTTC	CASSLDSYNEQFF
few	TRBV19	.	TRBJ1-4	TGTGCCAGTAAAAGGGGCAGCGGCCCTAATGAAAAACTGTTTTTT	CASKRGSGPNEKLFF
once	TRBV5-4	.	TRBJ2-1	TGTGCCAGCAGCTTAGGACTGGGTTACAATGAGCAGTTCTTC	CASSLGLGYNEQFF